This entry lists 5 T cell receptor beta chains sequenced from one sample in a study of shared clonotypes between healthy human individuals. The protocol was immunoSEQ multiplex PCR, while the TCRdb copy is restricted to in-frame clones and leaves out a portion. Here the sample spans about 610,000 clones, approximately 96% being singletons. CD8 cells classed as naive were CD45RO-negative and positively selected for CCR7, excluding terminally differentiated effector memory CD45RA+ cells. The sequencing input was naive CD8+ T cells sorted from blood. The receptors here all came from a woman under 40 in good health.

The chain joins TRBV28 to TRBJ2-1; 8 bases are a match to TRBD1. V dropped 6 bases and J dropped 15; count of bases not matched to a gene: 7. The germline V gene has CDR1 MDHEN and CDR2 SYDVKM. The CDR3 consists of 11 residues. DNA for the CDR3: TGTGCCAGCAGGGAGGACAGGGATCCGTTCTTC. This codes for CASREDRDPFF.

V is TRBV11-2 and J is TRBJ1-4, with D uncertain. This CDR3 contains 13 residues. V dropped 3 bases and J dropped 6 bases, with 8 bases sitting between them. Germline V gene data show CDR1 as SGHAT and CDR2 as FQNNGV. In DNA form, the CDR3 reads TGTGCCAGCAGCTTTCTCGACTATGAAAAACTGTTTTTT. Its protein is CASSFLDYEKLFF.

This rearrangement joins TRBV7-9 to TRBJ2-1; D is possibly TRBD2 (6 bases). The ends were cut back, 5 bases at V and 2 bases at J, with 16 bases in the middle. Germline CDR1 reads SEHNR; CDR2 reads FQNEAQ (reference sequence). The CDR3 has 16 amino acids. The CDR3 here is CASSPEGTAAYNEQFF. The CDR3, as DNA: TGTGCCAGCAGCCCAGAGGGGACTGCGGCCTACAATGAGCAGTTCTTC.

The rearrangement uses TRBV5-4 and TRBJ2-3; no reliable D call. Germline CDR1 SGHNT, CDR2 YYREEE (reference sequence). The V end lost 0 bases, the J end lost 2 bases, and 13 bases lay between the germline ends. The CDR3 runs to 16 residues. CDR3 coding DNA: TGTGCCAGCAGCTTGGCCCACAGAGACCCCACAGATACGCAGTATTTT. Translation: CASSLAHRDPTDTQYF.

The gene calls are TRBV28 and TRBJ2-5; tentatively, D is TRBD2 (8 bases). The CDR3 consists of 18 residues. Germline CDR1 and CDR2: MDHEN and SYDVKM. Trimming removed 6 bases at V and 5 bases at J, with 28 bases between. The CDR3 sequence: CASRGRAGQRQRGETQYF. CDR3 nucleotides: TGTGCCAGCAGGGGTAGGGCGGGACAGCGCCAGCGGGGGGAGACCCAGTACTTC.